This T cell receptor (beta chain) was identified during a study of Graves' ophthalmopathy and Graves' hyperthyroidism. Researchers took RNA transcripts and amplified TCR beta CDR3 regions from them. Following a first-round RT-PCR that used HTBI primers, a second-round multiplex PCR was carried out. MiXCR, run by TCRdb on the multiplex PCR reads, gives a single entry per CDR3 protein. The table lists around 400,000 distinct CDR3 sequences, under 25% of them singletons. The ends were cut back, 0 bases at V and 4 bases at J, with 4 bases in the middle. Per germline, CDR1 KGHSH and CDR2 LQKENI. CDR3 length: 13 amino acids. This clonotype has just a few counts.

The rearrangement uses TRBV18 and TRBJ1-3; D unresolved. The sequence was collected from a woman aged 18-30 years with stable Graves' hyperthyroidism. Sequences were obtained from peripheral blood. The CDR3 loop reads CASSPPVGNTIYF. CDR3 DNA: TGTGCCAGCTCACCACCGGTGGGAAACACCATATATTTT.